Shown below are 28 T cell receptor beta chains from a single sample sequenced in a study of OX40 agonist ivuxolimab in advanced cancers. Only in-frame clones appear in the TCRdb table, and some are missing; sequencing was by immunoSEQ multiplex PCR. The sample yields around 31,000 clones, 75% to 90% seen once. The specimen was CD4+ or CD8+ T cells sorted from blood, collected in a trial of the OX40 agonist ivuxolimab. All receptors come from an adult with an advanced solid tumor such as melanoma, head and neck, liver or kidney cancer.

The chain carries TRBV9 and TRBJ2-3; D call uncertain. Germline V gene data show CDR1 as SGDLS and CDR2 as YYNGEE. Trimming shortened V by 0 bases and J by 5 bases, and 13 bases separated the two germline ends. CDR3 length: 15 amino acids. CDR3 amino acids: CASSVGNSREDTQYF. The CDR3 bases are TGTGCCAGCAGCGTAGGGAATTCTAGAGAAGATACGCAGTATTTT. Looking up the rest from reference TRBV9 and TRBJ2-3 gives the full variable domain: DSGVTQTPKHLITATGQRVTLRCSPRSGDLSVYWYQQSLDQGLQFLIQYYNGEERAKGNILERFSAQQFPDLHSELNLSSLELGDSALYFCASSVGNSREDTQYFGPGTRLTVL.

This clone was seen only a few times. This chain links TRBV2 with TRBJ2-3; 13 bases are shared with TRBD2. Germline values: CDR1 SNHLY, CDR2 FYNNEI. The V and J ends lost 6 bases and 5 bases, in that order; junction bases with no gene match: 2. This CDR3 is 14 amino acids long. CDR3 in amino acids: CASRLAGGGDTQYF. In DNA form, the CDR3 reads TGTGCCAGCAGACTAGCGGGAGGGGGAGATACGCAGTATTTT.

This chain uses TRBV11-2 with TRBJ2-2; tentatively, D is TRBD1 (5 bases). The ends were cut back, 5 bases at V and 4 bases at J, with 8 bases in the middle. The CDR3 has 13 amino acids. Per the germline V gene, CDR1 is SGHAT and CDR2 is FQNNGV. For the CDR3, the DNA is TGTGCCAGCAGCCCAGGGCTCACCGGGGAGCTGTTTTTT. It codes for CASSPGLTGELFF.

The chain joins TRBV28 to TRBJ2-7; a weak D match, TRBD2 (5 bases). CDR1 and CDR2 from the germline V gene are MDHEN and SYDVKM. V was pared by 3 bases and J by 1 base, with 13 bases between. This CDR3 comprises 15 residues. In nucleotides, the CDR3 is TGTGCCAGCAGTTTGGGTACGGGAAATTCCTACGAGCAGTACTTC. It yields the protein CASSLGTGNSYEQYF.

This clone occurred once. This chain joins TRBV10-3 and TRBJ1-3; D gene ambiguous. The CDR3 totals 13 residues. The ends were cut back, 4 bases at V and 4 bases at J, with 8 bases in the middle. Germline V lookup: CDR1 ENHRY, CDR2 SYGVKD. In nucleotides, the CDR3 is TGTGCCATCAGTGGTGGTTTCGGAAACACCATATATTTT. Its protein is CAISGGFGNTIYF.

In nucleotides, the CDR3 is TGTGCCAGCAGTTACGGGGACAGCGATGAAGCTTTCTTT. Translating gives CASSYGDSDEAFF. The chain carries TRBV6-5 and TRBJ1-1, with 7 positions matching TRBD1. CDR1 is MNHEY and CDR2 is SVGAGI in the germline V gene. The CDR3 extends over 13 amino acids. With 2 bases clipped from V and 7 bases from J, the junction kept 4 bases outside the gene matches.

CDR3 sequence (DNA): TGTGCCAGCAGGCGGGCTAGCGGAGGGGACGAGCAGTACTTC. Translation gives CASRRASGGDEQYF. The chain links TRBV2 to TRBJ2-7; 7 nucleotides line up with TRBD2. The CDR3 is 14 residues long. The V segment lost 6 bases and the J segment 5 bases; nucleotides outside the gene matches: 10. The germline CDR1 and CDR2 sequences are SNHLY and FYNNEI.

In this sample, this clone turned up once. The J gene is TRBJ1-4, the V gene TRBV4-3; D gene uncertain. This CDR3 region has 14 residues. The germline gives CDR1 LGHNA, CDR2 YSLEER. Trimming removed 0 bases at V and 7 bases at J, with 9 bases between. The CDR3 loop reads CASSQDEFPEKLFF. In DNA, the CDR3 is TGCGCCAGCAGCCAAGATGAATTTCCTGAAAAACTGTTTTTT.

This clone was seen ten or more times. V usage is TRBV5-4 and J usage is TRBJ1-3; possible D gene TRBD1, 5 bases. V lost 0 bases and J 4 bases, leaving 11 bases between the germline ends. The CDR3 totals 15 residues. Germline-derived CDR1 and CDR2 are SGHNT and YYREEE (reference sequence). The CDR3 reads CASSLVQVFGNTIYF. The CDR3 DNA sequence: TGTGCCAGCAGCTTGGTACAGGTGTTCGGAAACACCATATATTTT.

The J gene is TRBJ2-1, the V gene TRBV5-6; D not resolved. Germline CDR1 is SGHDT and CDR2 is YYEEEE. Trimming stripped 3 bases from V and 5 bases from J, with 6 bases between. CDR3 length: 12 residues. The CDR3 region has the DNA TGTGCCAGCAGCTCCGCGAACAATGAGCAGTTCTTC. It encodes CASSSANNEQFF.

The CDR3 DNA reads TGTGCCAGCAGCTTGGAACAGGGGAACACCGGGGAGCTGTTTTTT. Amino acids: CASSLEQGNTGELFF. The chain joins TRBV5-6 to TRBJ2-2; D may be TRBD1 (6 bases). The CDR3 consists of 15 residues. V was clipped by 0 bases and J by 1 base, with 7 bases between them. Per the germline V gene, CDR1 is SGHDT and CDR2 is YYEEEE.

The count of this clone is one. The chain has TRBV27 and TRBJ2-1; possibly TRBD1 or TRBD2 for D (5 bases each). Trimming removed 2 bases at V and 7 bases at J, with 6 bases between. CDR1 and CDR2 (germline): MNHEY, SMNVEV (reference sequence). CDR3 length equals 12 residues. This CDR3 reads CASSLGGNEQFF. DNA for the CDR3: TGTGCCAGCAGTTTAGGGGGTAATGAGCAGTTCTTC.

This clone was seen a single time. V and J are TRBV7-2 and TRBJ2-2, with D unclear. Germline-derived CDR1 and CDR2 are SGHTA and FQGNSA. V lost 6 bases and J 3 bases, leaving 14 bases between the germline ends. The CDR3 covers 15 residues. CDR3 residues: CASSRAGSDTGELFF. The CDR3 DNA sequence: TGTGCCAGCAGTAGGGCAGGCTCGGACACCGGGGAGCTGTTTTTT.

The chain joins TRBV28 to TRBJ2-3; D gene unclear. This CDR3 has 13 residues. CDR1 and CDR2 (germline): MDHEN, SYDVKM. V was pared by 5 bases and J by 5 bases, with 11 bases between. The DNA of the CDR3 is TGTGCCAGCAGTCCCGCGACTTTAGATACGCAGTATTTT. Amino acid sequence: CASSPATLDTQYF.

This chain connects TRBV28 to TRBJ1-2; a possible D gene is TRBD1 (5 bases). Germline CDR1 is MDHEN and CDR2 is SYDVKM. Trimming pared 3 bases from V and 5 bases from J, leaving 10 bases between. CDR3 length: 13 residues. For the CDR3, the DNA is TGTGCCAGCAGTTTTAGGGGAGGTTATGGCTACACCTTC. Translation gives CASSFRGGYGYTF.

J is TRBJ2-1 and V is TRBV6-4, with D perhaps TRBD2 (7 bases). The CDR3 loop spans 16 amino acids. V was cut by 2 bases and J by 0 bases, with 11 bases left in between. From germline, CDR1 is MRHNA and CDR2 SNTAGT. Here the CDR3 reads CASSDVGGGSYNEQFF. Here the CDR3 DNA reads TGTGCCAGCAGTGACGTGGGAGGGGGCTCCTACAATGAGCAGTTCTTC.

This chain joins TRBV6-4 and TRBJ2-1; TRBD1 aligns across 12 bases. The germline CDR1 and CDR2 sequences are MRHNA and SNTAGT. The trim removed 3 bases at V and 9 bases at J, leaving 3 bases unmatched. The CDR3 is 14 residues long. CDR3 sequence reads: CASSEGTGGGEQFF. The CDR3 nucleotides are TGTGCCAGCAGTGAAGGGACAGGGGGCGGTGAGCAGTTCTTC.

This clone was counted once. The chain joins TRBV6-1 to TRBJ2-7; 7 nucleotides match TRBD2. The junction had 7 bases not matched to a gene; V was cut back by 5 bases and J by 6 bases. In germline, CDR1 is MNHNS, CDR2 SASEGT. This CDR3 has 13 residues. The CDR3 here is CASSQSPGGEQYF. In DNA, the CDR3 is TGTGCCAGCAGTCAATCACCGGGGGGCGAGCAGTACTTC.

The CDR3 DNA sequence: TGTGCCAGTACCCAGGACCTCGGGGCCAATGAGCAGTTCTTC. Amino acids: CASTQDLGANEQFF. This rearrangement joins TRBV2 to TRBJ2-1; perhaps D is TRBD1 or TRBD2 (5 bases each). CDR1 is SNHLY, CDR2 FYNNEI, per germline. Trimming stripped 9 bases from V and 6 bases from J, with 18 bases between. The CDR3 has 14 residues.

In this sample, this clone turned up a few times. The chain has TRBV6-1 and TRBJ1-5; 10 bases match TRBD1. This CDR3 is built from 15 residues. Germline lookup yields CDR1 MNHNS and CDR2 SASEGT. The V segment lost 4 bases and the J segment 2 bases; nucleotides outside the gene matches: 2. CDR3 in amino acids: CASSAGTGGNQPQHF. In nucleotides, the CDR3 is TGTGCCAGCAGTGCCGGGACAGGGGGCAATCAGCCCCAGCATTTT.

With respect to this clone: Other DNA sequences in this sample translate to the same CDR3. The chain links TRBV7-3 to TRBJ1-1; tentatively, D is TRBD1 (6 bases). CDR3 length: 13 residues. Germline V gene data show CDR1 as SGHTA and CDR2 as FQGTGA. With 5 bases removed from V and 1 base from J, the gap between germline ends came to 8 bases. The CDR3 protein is CASSPTGNTEAFF. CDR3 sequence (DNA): TGTGCCAGCAGCCCGACAGGGAACACTGAAGCTTTCTTT.

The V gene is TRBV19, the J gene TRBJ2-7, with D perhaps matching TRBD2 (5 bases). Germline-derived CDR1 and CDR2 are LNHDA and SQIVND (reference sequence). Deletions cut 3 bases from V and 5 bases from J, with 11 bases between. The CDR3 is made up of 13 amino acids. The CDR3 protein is CASSISLANEQYF. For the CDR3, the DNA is TGTGCCAGTAGTATTAGCCTAGCCAACGAGCAGTACTTC. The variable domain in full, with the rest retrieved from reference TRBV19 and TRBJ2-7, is DGGITQSPKYLFRKEGQNVTLSCEQNLNHDAMYWYRQDPGQGLRLIYYSQIVNDFQKGDIAEGYSVSREKKESFPLTVTSAQKNPTAFYLCASSISLANEQYFGPGTRLTVT.

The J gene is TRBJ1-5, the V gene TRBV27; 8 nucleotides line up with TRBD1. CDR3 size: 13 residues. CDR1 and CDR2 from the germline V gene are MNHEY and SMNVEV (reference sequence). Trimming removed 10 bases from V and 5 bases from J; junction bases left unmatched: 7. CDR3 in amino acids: CATGQGLDQPQHF. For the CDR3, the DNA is TGTGCCACCGGACAGGGATTGGATCAGCCCCAGCATTTT.

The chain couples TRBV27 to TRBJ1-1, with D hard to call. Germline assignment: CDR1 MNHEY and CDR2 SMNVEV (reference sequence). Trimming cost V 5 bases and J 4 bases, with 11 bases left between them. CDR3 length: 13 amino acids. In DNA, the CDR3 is TGTGCCAGCAGTATGGGTACGGTCACTGAAGCTTTCTTT. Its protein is CASSMGTVTEAFF.

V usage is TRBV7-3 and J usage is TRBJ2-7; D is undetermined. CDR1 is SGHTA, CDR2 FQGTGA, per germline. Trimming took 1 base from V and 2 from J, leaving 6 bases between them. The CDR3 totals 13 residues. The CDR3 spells CASSLSPTYEQYF. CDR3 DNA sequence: TGTGCCAGCAGCTTAAGCCCCACCTACGAGCAGTACTTC. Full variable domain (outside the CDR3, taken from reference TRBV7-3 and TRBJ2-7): GAGVSQTPSNKVTEKGKYVELRCDPISGHTALYWYRQSLGQGPEFLIYFQGTGAADDSGLPNDRFFAVRPEGSVSTLKIQRTERGDSAVYLCASSLSPTYEQYFGPGTRLTVT.

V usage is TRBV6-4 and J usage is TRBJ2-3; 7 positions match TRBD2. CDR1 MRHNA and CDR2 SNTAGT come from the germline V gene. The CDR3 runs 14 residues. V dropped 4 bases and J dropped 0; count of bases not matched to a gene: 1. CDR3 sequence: CASSVSGSTDTQYF. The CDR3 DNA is TGTGCCAGCAGTGTTAGCGGGAGCACAGATACGCAGTATTTT.

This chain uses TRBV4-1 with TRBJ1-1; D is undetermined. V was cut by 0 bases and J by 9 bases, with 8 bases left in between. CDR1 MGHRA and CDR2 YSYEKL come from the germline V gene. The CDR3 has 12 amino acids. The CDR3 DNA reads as TGCGCCAGCAGCCAAGAAGAAGGGCAAGCTTTCTTT. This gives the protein CASSQEEGQAFF.

CDR3 loop: CASSLQTGRLYF. CDR3 nucleotide sequence: TGTGCCAGCAGCTTACAGACAGGGCGTTTGTATTTT. This sequence joins TRBV5-6 and TRBJ2-3; 7 bases match TRBD1. CDR1 and CDR2 (germline): SGHDT, YYEEEE. V lost 2 bases and J lost 14; bases outside the gene matches: 8. The CDR3 is made up of 12 amino acids.